This TCR beta chain originates from a study of CD8 T cells in Susac syndrome. Reverse transcription used about 0.5 to 1 ug RNA and random hexamers. An immunoSEQ multiplex PCR amplified TCR beta CDR3 over 54 Vbeta and 13 Jbeta. A single record per CDR3 protein comes from TCRdb applying MiXCR to the immunoSEQ multiplex PCR reads. The sample has about 200,000 distinct CDR3 sequences, approximately 90% seen once. The authors sequenced TCR beta from blood CD8+ and CD4+ T cells. Negative isolation yielded the CD8+ and CD4+ T cells, while FACS enriched the TEMRA cells. Notes on the study in general: Individuals included in the TCR sequencing and HLA analysis were acknowledged by the study to be relatively few in number.

The CDR3 totals 13 residues. In germline, CDR1 is SGHTA, CDR2 FQGNSA. V shed 1 base and J shed 6 bases, with 9 bases lying between them. With respect to this clonotype: Its antigen is currently unknown.

The sample taken for sequencing was CD8+ T cells from PBMCs. The chain combines TRBV7-2 with TRBJ1-1; D is perhaps TRBD1 (6 bases). This TCR came from a human donor with multiple sclerosis. This CDR3 reads CASSLVDRSEAFF. The CDR3, as DNA: TGTGCCAGCAGCTTAGTAGACAGGTCTGAAGCTTTCTTT.